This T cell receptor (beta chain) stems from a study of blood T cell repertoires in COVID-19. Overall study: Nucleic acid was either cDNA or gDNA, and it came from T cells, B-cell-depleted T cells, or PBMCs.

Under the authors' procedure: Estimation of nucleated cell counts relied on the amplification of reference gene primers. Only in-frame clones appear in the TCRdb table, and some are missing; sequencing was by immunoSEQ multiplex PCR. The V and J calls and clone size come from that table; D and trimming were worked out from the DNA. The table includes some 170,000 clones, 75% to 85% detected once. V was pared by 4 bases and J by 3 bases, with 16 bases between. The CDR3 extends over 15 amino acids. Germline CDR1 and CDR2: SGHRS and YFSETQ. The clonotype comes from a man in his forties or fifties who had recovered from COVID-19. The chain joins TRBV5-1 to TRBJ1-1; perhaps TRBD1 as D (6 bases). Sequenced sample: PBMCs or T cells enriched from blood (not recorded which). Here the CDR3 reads CASSGGHEAHTEAFF. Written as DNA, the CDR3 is TGCGCCAGCAGCGGGGGACACGAGGCCCACACTGAAGCTTTCTTT.